The table lists the clone carrying this T cell receptor (beta chain) with a few counts. Its antigen is as yet unknown. Patients had received no treatment of any kind before thyroid surgery. This sample was taken from a study of metastatic and nonmetastatic thyroid tumors. General study findings and limits: In both blood and tumor samples, TCR beta diversity was reported significantly higher for malignant than benign nodules.

Via MiXCR, TCRdb re-called the PCR reads. The data show under 45,000 clones, approximately 34% seen once. The CDR3 has 13 amino acids. The V gene's germline CDR1 is MNHNS and CDR2 SASEGT. Trimming left V 1 base short and J 5 bases short, with 8 bases between. The gene calls are TRBV6-1 and TRBJ1-2; D not resolved. This receptor was identified in a female donor with papillary thyroid cancer or a benign thyroid nodule (not recorded which). Some clones in this sample may be carry-over from other donors' samples. Sequenced material: tumor tissue. The CDR3 coding sequence is TGTGCCAGCAGTGAAGTTCGGGAGTATGGCTACACCTTC. As protein: CASSEVREYGYTF.